This T cell receptor beta chain was captured in a study of graft-versus-host responses after intestinal transplantation (dated by TCRdb to about 2021). About the full investigation: The transplants that recipients received were multivisceral, liver-intestinal, or isolated intestinal. Anti-thymocyte globulin induction was given to all recipients, followed by maintenance tacrolimus and steroids for about 3 years. A peak of at least 4% donor T cells among recipient peripheral blood mononuclear cells was the definition used for donor T cell macrochimerism. The cohort enrolled around 25 intestinal transplant recipients including one retransplant, and 3 patients lacking pretransplant specimens were excluded. Rather than going through the commercial service, samples from a few later patients were sequenced in-house on an Illumina MiSeq and processed with MiXCR. Bulk TCR-beta CDR3 sequencing was used to track graft-versus-host and host-versus-graft alloreactive T cell clones in the graft, circulation and bone marrow after intestinal transplantation. To identify alloreactive clones, pre-transplant mixed lymphocyte reaction products were sequenced and then compared with unstimulated pre-transplant donor and recipient T cells.

The sample's time point label, in plain terms: cells obtained before transplantation from donor or recipient. CD3+CD4+ and CD3+CD8+ populations were FACS-sorted from unstimulated pre-transplant donor and recipient cells taken from spleen or lymph nodes. Broader findings and caveats from the paper: High GvH to HvG T cell clonal ratios were observed in the allografts of patients with donor T cell macrochimerism. The conclusions were limited by the relatively low number and heterogeneity of the intestinal transplant patients. Early after transplant, peak levels of circulating GvH clones were associated with declines in HvG clones. GvH clones were detected in recipient bone marrow, and some of these GvH clones were observed earlier in ileal mucosa or blood, consistent with an intestinal mucosal origin.

Remarks on this clone: The clone's antigen remains unknown. No per-base quality is available; no much larger clone lies one base away.

Library generation was performed with the immunoSEQ multiplex PCR assay. For most patients, genomic DNA was isolated with the Qiagen DNeasy Blood and Tissue Kit and shipped frozen to Adaptive Biotechnologies for TCR sequencing. Adaptive Biotechnologies carried out high-throughput TCR-beta CDR3 sequencing of genomic DNA for most patients. The paper's data handling went like this. Adaptive's ImmunoSEQ software was the source of the TCR sequencing data for around 20 patients, while a few other patients were processed with MiXCR and VDJtools. CD4 versus CD8 sorting errors were corrected by removing sequences found in both subsets at a frequency ratio below 5:1. CDR3 nucleotide sequences shared between donor and recipient were removed because the origin of such sequences could not be assigned. At least 2-fold expansion over unstimulated cells and a minimum CFSE-low frequency of 0.002% (template counts) or 0.001% (read counts) were required for clones to be classified as alloreactive. A clone was considered mappable if detected in the sequenced pre-transplant spleen, lymph node, or MLR CFSE-low populations of the donor or recipient. The cumulative frequency of alloreactive clones was calculated as a percentage of all sequences, weighted by copy number. As stored in TCRdb, this immuneACCESS dataset retains in-frame rearrangements with V and J assigned. A fraction of the clones does not appear; measured against another copy, unresolved V genes explain less than half of the discrepancy, and the remainder lacks a known reason. Clone size and V and J calls were adopted from that table, with D and trimming inferred from the DNA. This sample holds about 130,000 clones; about nine tenths were observed only once. Approximately 0.2% of the sample goes to the ten largest clones.

The junction carries 6 bases between V and J, which are trimmed by 5 bases and 3 bases respectively. CDR1 SGHDT and CDR2 YYEEEE were looked up in the germline V gene. The CDR3 has 11 amino acids, counting the end cysteine and phenylalanine. The DNA shown is the 33-base CDR3, in frame from base 1. The sequence derives from a human donor who received an intestinal transplant. Recombination joined TRBV5-6 with TRBJ2-7; too little of a D gene remains to name it. The sample consisted of unstimulated CD4+ T cells sorted from spleen or lymph node cells, taken before intestinal transplant. The nucleotide sequence reads TGTGCCAGCAGTTATGGCTACGAGCAGTACTTC. Its amino acids are CASSYGYEQYF.